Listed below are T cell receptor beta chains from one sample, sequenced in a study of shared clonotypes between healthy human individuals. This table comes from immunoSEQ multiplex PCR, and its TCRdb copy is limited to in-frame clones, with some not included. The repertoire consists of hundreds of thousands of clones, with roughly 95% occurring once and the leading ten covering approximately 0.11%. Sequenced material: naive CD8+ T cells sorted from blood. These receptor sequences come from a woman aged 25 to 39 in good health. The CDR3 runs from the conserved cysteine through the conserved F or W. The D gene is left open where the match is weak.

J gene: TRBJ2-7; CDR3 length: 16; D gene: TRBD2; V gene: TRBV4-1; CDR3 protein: CASSPSQGLASLAQYF
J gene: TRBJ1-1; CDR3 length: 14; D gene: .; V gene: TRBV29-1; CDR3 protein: CSVDAQDPNTEAFF
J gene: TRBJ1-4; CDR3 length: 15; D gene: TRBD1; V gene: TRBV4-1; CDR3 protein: CASRLGTGGKEKLFF
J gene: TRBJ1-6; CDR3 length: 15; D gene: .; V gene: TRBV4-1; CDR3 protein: CASSLQPLHNSPLHF
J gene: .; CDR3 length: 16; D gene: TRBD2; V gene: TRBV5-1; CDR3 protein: CASSGTGAGGAYEQYF
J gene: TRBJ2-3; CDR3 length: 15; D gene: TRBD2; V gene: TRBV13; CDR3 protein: CASSSRTSGSDTQYF
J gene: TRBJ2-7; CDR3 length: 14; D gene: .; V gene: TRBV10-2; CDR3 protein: CASADSQSSYEQYF
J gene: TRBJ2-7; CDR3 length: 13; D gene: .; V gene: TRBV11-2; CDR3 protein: CASSLAADYEQYF
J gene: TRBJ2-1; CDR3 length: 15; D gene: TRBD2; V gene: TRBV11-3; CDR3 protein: CASSLGGTTNDEQFF
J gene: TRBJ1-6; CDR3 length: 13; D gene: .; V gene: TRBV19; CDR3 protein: CASRSGGGSPLHF
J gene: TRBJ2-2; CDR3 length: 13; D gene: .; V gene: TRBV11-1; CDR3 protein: CASSLLATGELFF
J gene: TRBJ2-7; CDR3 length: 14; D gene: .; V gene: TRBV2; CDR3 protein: CASRVQGWGYEQYF
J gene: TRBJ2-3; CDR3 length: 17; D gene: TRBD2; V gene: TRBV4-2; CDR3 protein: CASSQDATSGITDTQYF
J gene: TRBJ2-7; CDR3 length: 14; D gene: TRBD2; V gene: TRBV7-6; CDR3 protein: CASSLLSSGREQYF
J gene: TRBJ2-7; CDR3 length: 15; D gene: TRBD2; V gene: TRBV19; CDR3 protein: CASTFGRGRAYEQYF
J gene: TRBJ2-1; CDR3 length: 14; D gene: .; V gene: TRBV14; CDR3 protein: CASSRGTSYNEQFF
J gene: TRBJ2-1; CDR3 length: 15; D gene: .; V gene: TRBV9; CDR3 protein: CASSPRLETYNEQFF
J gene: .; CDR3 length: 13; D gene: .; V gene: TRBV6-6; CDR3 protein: CASSYSSPYEQYF
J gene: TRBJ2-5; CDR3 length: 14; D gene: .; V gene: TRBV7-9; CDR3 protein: CASSSSGNQETQYF
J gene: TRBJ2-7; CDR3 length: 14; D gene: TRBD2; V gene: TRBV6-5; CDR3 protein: CASSRTSESYEQYF
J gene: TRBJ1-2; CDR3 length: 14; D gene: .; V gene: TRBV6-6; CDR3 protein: CATSYAGASYGYTF
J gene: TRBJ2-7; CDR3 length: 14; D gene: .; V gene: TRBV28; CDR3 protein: CASSWGSNSYEQYF
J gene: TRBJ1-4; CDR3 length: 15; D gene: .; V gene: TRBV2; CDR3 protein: CASTGRGLGNEKLFF
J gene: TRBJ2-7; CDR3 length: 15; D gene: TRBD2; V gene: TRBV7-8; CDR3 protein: CASSLTLAGDYEQYF
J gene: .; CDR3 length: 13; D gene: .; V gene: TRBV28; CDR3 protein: CASSLGSSYEQYF
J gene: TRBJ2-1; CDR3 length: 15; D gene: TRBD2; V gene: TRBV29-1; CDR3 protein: CSVVTETSGSNEQFF
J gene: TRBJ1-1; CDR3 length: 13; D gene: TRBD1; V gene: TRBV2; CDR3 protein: CASRGTANTEAFF
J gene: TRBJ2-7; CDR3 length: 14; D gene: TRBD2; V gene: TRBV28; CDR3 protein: CASSRPREGYEQYF
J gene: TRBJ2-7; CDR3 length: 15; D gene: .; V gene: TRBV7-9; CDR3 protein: CASSLGEDGMGEQYF
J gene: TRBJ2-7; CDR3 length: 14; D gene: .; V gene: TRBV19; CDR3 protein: CASSMGQGMGEQYF
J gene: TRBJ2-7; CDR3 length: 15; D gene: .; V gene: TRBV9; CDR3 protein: CASSPFQMGNDEQYF
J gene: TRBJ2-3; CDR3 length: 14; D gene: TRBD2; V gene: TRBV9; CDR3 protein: CASRWGLAPDTQYF
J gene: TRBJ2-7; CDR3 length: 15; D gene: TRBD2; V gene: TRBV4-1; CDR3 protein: CASSPAGLAVLQQYF
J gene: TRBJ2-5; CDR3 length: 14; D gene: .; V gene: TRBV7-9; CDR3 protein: CASSLDQAQETQYF
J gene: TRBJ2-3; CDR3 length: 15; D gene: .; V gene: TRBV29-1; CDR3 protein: CSAPRWADGADTQYF
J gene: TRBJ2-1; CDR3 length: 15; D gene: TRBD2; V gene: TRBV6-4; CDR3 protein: CASSETSGPYNEQFF
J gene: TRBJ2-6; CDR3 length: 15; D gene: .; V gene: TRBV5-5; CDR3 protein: CASSGRGPGANVLTF
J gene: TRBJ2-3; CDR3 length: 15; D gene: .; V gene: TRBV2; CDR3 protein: CASSEGVWGADTQYF
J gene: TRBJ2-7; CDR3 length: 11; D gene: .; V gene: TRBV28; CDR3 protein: CASSHLYEQYF
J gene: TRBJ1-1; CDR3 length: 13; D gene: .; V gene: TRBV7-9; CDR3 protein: CASSPGGETEAFF